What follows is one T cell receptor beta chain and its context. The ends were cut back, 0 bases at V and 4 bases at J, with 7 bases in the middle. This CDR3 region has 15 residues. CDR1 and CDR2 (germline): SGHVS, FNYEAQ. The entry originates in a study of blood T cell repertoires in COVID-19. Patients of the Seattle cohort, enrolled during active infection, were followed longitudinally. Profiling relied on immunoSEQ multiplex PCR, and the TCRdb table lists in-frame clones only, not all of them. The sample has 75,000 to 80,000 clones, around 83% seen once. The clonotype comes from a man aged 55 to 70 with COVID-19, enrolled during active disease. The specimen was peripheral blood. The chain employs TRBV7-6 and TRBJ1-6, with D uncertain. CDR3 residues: CASSLATGYNSPLHF. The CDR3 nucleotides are TGTGCCAGCAGCTTAGCTACGGGATATAATTCACCCCTCCACTTT. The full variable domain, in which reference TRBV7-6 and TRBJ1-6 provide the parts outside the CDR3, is GAGVSQSPRYKVTKRGQDVALRCDPISGHVSLYWYRQALGQGPEFLTYFNYEAQQDKSGLPNDRFSAERPEGSISTLTIQRTEQRDSAMYRCASSLATGYNSPLHFGNGTRLTVT.